The rows below give T cell receptor beta chains drawn from one sample of a study of T cells after yellow fever vaccination. TCRdb redid the calling of the 5' RACE reads with MiXCR, one entry per CDR3 protein. This table has fewer than 400,000 distinct CDR3 sequences, about 6.2% appearing once. The sample was PBMCs, taken 5 days after the yellow fever booster vaccination. These receptors originate from a man younger than 40 who received the YFV17D yellow fever vaccine. The CDR3 runs from the conserved cysteine through the conserved F or W. A D gene is named only where the DNA matches it firmly. Some rows have no size entry. The others give once, few or many, or a class for an expanded clone.

TRBJ2-3 | 15 | . | . | TRBV10-3 | CAIGEGVQRSDTQYF | TGTGCCATCGGTGAGGGGGTACAGAGGTCAGATACGCAGTATTTT
TRBJ1-5 | 15 | . | few | TRBV20-1 | CSAVDGISRGSPQHF | TGCAGTGCCGTGGACGGGATAAGTCGAGGATCGCCCCAGCATTTT
TRBJ2-4 | 15 | TRBD2 | . | TRBV20-1 | CSAIRAGGLSDIQYF | TGCAGTGCTATAAGGGCGGGAGGGCTTTCTGACATTCAGTACTTC
TRBJ2-1 | 17 | TRBD1 | many | TRBV4-3 | CASSQAIFQGVLDEQFF | TGCGCCAGCAGCCAAGCAATTTTTCAGGGGGTCTTGGATGAGCAGTTCTTC
TRBJ2-7 | 12 | . | many | TRBV12-3/TRBV12-4 | CASSPSNFEQYF | TGTGCCAGCAGTCCTTCCAATTTTGAGCAGTACTTC
TRBJ2-7 | 13 | . | . | TRBV20-1 | CSAWRPQAEEQYF | TGCAGTGCGTGGAGACCCCAGGCGGAGGAGCAGTACTTC
TRBJ2-3 | 14 | . | few | TRBV3-1 | CASSQPRTTDTQYF | TGTGCCAGCAGCCAACCTAGGACCACAGATACGCAGTATTTT
TRBJ2-2 | 20 | . | many | TRBV7-6 | CASSFPPGLGATPNTGELFF | TGTGCCAGCAGCTTCCCTCCGGGGTTAGGGGCGACTCCGAACACCGGGGAGCTGTTTTTT
TRBJ2-3 | 16 | . | few | TRBV29-1 | CSVVIRGTSAQDTQYF | TGCAGCGTTGTCATCCGGGGCACTTCAGCACAAGATACGCAGTATTTT
TRBJ1-5 | 17 | TRBD1 | few | TRBV7-2 | CASSLVGTGYSNQPQHF | TGTGCCAGCAGCTTAGTCGGGACAGGGTATAGCAATCAGCCCCAGCATTTT
TRBJ2-7 | 14 | . | many | TRBV24-1 | CATSDPVGPFEQYF | TGTGCCACCAGTGATCCCGTAGGGCCCTTCGAGCAGTACTTC
TRBJ2-5 | 11 | . | . | TRBV29-1 | CSVVREETQYF | TGCAGCGTTGTTAGGGAAGAGACCCAGTACTTC
TRBJ2-7 | 15 | . | . | TRBV7-2 | CASSLSGATAYEQYF | TGTGCCAGCAGCTTATCGGGCGCTACTGCCTACGAGCAGTACTTC
TRBJ2-7 | 14 | . | . | TRBV12-3/TRBV12-4 | CASALPGADYEQYF | TGTGCCAGCGCTCTCCCGGGGGCAGACTACGAGCAGTACTTC
TRBJ2-2 | 16 | . | few | TRBV19 | CARPRGRGGNTGELFF | TGTGCCAGACCCAGGGGCCGCGGCGGAAACACCGGGGAGCTGTTTTTT
TRBJ2-1 | 15 | . | many | TRBV6-5 | CASSYQGSSYNEQFF | TGTGCCAGCAGTTACCAGGGTAGCTCCTACAATGAGCAGTTCTTC
TRBJ2-1 | 13 | . | few | TRBV12-3/TRBV12-4 | CASSKTEFGEQFF | TGTGCCAGCAGCAAGACAGAGTTTGGGGAGCAGTTCTTC
TRBJ2-7 | 13 | . | many | TRBV5-5 | CASSPQHNYEQYF | TGTGCCAGCAGCCCCCAGCACAACTACGAGCAGTACTTC
TRBJ2-5 | 13 | . | many | TRBV24-1 | CATSDEYQETQYF | TGTGCCACCAGTGATGAGTACCAAGAGACCCAGTACTTC
TRBJ1-5 | 16 | . | few | TRBV7-9 | CASSLDGSAGNQPQHF | TGTGCCAGCAGCTTAGACGGGTCTGCTGGGAATCAGCCCCAGCATTTT
TRBJ2-1 | 14 | TRBD2 | many | TRBV2 | CASTLSGRGSEQFF | TGTGCCAGCACCCTTAGCGGGAGGGGTAGTGAGCAGTTCTTC
TRBJ2-1 | 16 | TRBD2 | few | TRBV20-1 | CSARGAGTRSYNEQFF | TGCAGTGCTAGAGGTGCCGGGACTAGGTCCTACAATGAGCAGTTCTTC
TRBJ2-5 | 13 | . | few | TRBV6-2/TRBV6-3 | CASSRLEGETQYF | TGTGCCAGCAGCCGACTAGAGGGGGAGACCCAGTACTTC
TRBJ2-3 | 16 | TRBD1 | few | TRBV6-1 | CATRVRGTGRTDTQYF | TGTGCCACCCGTGTGAGAGGGACAGGGCGCACAGATACGCAGTATTTT
TRBJ2-5 | 12 | TRBD1 | many | TRBV29-1 | CSGQGFQETQYF | TGCAGCGGACAGGGTTTTCAAGAGACCCAGTACTTC
TRBJ2-2 | 18 | TRBD2 | few | TRBV10-2 | CASSATSGPEGYTGELFF | TGCGCCAGCAGCGCGACTAGCGGGCCCGAGGGGTACACCGGGGAGCTGTTTTTT
TRBJ2-3 | 14 | . | . | TRBV18 | CASSPQGGANTQYF | TGTGCCAGCTCACCCCAGGGCGGGGCCAATACGCAGTATTTT
TRBJ2-7 | 13 | . | . | TRBV7-2 | CASSLGVTTEQYF | TGTGCCAGCAGCTTAGGGGTCACTACGGAGCAGTACTTC
TRBJ1-2 | 18 | TRBD1 | many | TRBV4-3 | CASSQPQGTGPWGYGYTF | TGCGCCAGCAGCCAACCCCAAGGGACAGGCCCCTGGGGCTATGGCTACACCTTC
TRBJ2-3 | 18 | TRBD2 | many | TRBV6-5 | CASSSIYPGTSGRDTQYF | TGTGCCAGCAGTTCAATTTACCCCGGGACTAGCGGGAGAGATACGCAGTATTTT
TRBJ2-7 | 14 | TRBD1 | few | TRBV6-2/TRBV6-3 | CATSYQGASYEQYF | TGTGCCACCAGTTACCAGGGGGCGTCCTACGAGCAGTACTTC
TRBJ2-4 | 17 | . | many | TRBV15 | CATSRDLSPSTKNIQYF | TGTGCCACCAGCAGAGATCTGTCACCCTCCACCAAAAACATTCAGTACTTC
TRBJ1-1 | 12 | . | . | TRBV20-1 | CSASSPRLEAFF | TGCAGTGCTAGCTCGCCGCGCCTTGAAGCTTTCTTT
TRBJ2-7 | 15 | . | few | TRBV11-2 | CASSPGTGFGYEQYF | TGTGCCAGCAGCCCAGGGACTGGTTTTGGATACGAGCAGTACTTC
TRBJ2-5 | 17 | TRBD1 | few | TRBV20-1 | CSARPRGGQGRRETQYF | TGCAGTGCTAGACCCCGAGGGGGACAGGGAAGAAGGGAGACCCAGTACTTC
TRBJ2-1 | 14 | TRBD1 | few | TRBV12-3/TRBV12-4 | CASVSGTEYNEQFF | TGTGCCAGCGTATCCGGGACAGAATACAATGAGCAGTTCTTC
TRBJ2-7 | 14 | TRBD2 | . | TRBV4-3 | CASSLGLAEDEQYF | TGCGCCAGCAGCCTCGGACTAGCGGAGGACGAGCAGTACTTC
TRBJ2-6 | 16 | . | many | TRBV29-1 | CSVGEKGVAGANVLTF | TGCAGCGTTGGGGAGAAGGGGGTTGCTGGGGCCAACGTCCTGACTTTC
TRBJ2-7 | 16 | TRBD2 | few | TRBV6-1 | CASSPGTSGNSYEQYF | TGTGCCAGCAGTCCGGGGACTAGCGGGAACTCCTACGAGCAGTACTTC
TRBJ1-2 | 14 | . | many | TRBV5-6 | CASLSQGRDYGYTF | TGTGCCAGCTTGTCCCAGGGACGGGACTATGGCTACACCTTC
TRBJ2-7 | 13 | . | . | TRBV10-1 | CASSEQGAYEQYF | TGCGCCAGCAGTGAGCAGGGAGCCTACGAGCAGTACTTC
TRBJ2-3 | 16 | TRBD2 | few | TRBV10-1 | CASSESGSPREDTQYF | TGCGCCAGCAGTGAGAGCGGGAGCCCGAGGGAAGATACGCAGTATTTT
TRBJ1-5 | 15 | . | few | TRBV7-8 | CASSLDGARYQPQHF | TGTGCCAGCAGCTTAGATGGGGCCCGTTATCAGCCCCAGCATTTT
TRBJ2-1 | 15 | TRBD1 | many | TRBV28 | CASSSPGTAVNEQFF | TGTGCCAGCAGTTCCCCCGGGACAGCCGTTAATGAGCAGTTCTTC
TRBJ2-4 | 15 | TRBD1 | many | TRBV7-2 | CASSLVGTDKNIQYF | TGTGCCAGCAGCTTAGTTGGGACAGATAAAAACATTCAGTACTTC
TRBJ2-7 | 13 | TRBD2 | . | TRBV12-3/TRBV12-4 | CASSLYSGNEQYF | TGTGCCAGCAGTCTCTATAGCGGGAATGAGCAGTACTTC
TRBJ1-2 | 15 | . | few | TRBV4-3 | CASSQPGRLRSGYTF | TGCGCCAGCAGCCAGCCTGGCCGCTTACGCAGTGGCTACACCTTC
TRBJ2-3 | 14 | . | few | TRBV7-9 | CASSLLTSTDTQYF | TGTGCCAGCAGCTTACTTACTAGCACAGATACGCAGTATTTT
TRBJ2-1 | 12 | . | . | TRBV28 | CASSPGEFRQFF | TGTGCCAGCAGTCCGGGGGAATTCAGACAGTTCTTC
TRBJ2-1 | 14 | TRBD2 | . | TRBV20-1 | CSASRREGYLGRFF | TGCAGTGCTAGCAGACGGGAGGGGTACTTGGGTCGGTTCTTC